One and the same sample provided the 31 T cell receptor beta chains below, sequenced in a study of blood T cell repertoires in COVID-19. Measured with immunoSEQ multiplex PCR; TCRdb has only the in-frame clones, and not every one. The sample lists 64,000 or so clones; roughly 93% were seen once. Sequencing was performed on peripheral blood. The receptors were gathered from a human donor in a cohort sampled during active COVID-19.

This chain connects TRBV14 to TRBJ2-5, with D possibly matching TRBD1 (5 bases). With 0 bases removed from V and 4 bases from J, the gap between germline ends came to 15 bases. CDR3 length: 16 residues. CDR1 and CDR2 from the germline V gene are SGHDN and FVKESK. The CDR3, as DNA: TGTGCCAGCAGCCAAGAGCGTCTAGTTAGGGGAGAGACCCAGTACTTC. As protein: CASSQERLVRGETQYF.

This clone came up a few times. This chain links TRBV11-2 with TRBJ2-1; 9 positions match TRBD1. The CDR3 totals 15 residues. With V trimmed by 7 bases and J by 0 bases, 4 bases remained unmatched. Germline-derived CDR1 and CDR2 are SGHAT and FQNNGV. The CDR3 DNA follows: TGTGCCAGCACCGGGACAGGGAACTCCTACAATGAGCAGTTCTTC. Encoded protein: CASTGTGNSYNEQFF.

Here the CDR3 reads CASSPGTRYEQYF. CDR3 coding DNA: TGTGCCAGCTCACCGGGGACTCGCTACGAGCAGTACTTC. The chain has TRBV18 and TRBJ2-7; tentatively, D is TRBD2 (6 bases). Germline assignment: CDR1 KGHSH and CDR2 LQKENI. Trimming stripped 3 bases from V and 3 bases from J, with 9 bases between. The CDR3 consists of 13 residues.

The CDR3 is CASSLVLGTDLSEQYF. The CDR3 DNA follows: TGTGCCAGCAGCTTAGTTCTCGGGACAGACCTTAGCGAGCAGTACTTC. V and J are TRBV7-9 and TRBJ2-7, with 7 bases that match TRBD1. CDR3 length: 16 amino acids. Germline CDR1 and CDR2: SEHNR and FQNEAQ (reference sequence). Germline trimming cut 1 base from V and 6 bases from J; bases unmatched to any gene: 12.

V gene TRBV19 combines with J gene TRBJ2-2; maybe TRBD2 (5 bases). Trimming removed 5 bases from V and 5 bases from J, with 15 bases in between. This CDR3 contains 15 residues. The germline V gene encodes CDR1 LNHDA and CDR2 SQIVND (reference sequence). The CDR3, as DNA: TGTGCCAGTAGTGGTCCGCGGGCGAGGACCGGGGAGCTGTTTTTT. Residues: CASSGPRARTGELFF. The full variable domain, in which reference TRBV19 and TRBJ2-2 provide the parts outside the CDR3, is DGGITQSPKYLFRKEGQNVTLSCEQNLNHDAMYWYRQDPGQGLRLIYYSQIVNDFQKGDIAEGYSVSREKKESFPLTVTSAQKNPTAFYLCASSGPRARTGELFFGEGSRLTVL.

CDR3 DNA: TGCGCCAGCAGCTCAAGTCCCGGGACAGGGAACTTGGGCTATGGCTACACCTTC. The encoded protein is CASSSSPGTGNLGYGYTF. V is TRBV5-1 and J is TRBJ1-2; 9 positions agree with TRBD1. The CDR3 covers 18 residues. With 3 bases clipped from V and 4 bases from J, the junction kept 16 bases outside the gene matches. CDR1 and CDR2 from the germline V gene are SGHRS and YFSETQ.

The chain has TRBV29-1 and TRBJ2-7, with D unresolved. The germline gives CDR1 SQVTM, CDR2 ANQGSEA. The CDR3 contains 13 residues. V was pared by 2 bases and J by 1 base, with 9 bases between. This CDR3 is CSVESLDSYEQYF. CDR3 DNA: TGCAGCGTTGAATCTCTAGATTCCTACGAGCAGTACTTC.

The chain links TRBV4-2 to TRBJ1-1, with TRBD1 matching over 7 bases. Germline CDR1 reads LGHNA; CDR2 reads YNFKEQ. V lost 5 bases, J lost 0 bases, and 3 bases stayed unmatched. CDR3 length: 14 residues. Written as DNA, the CDR3 is TGTGCCAGCAGCTCGACAGGGTTGAACACTGAAGCTTTCTTT. This encodes CASSSTGLNTEAFF.

The V and J genes are TRBV12-5 and TRBJ2-3, with 7 bases lining up with TRBD2. V was pared by 8 bases and J by 3 bases, with 8 bases of the junction left unmatched. Germline V gene data show CDR1 as LGHNT and CDR2 as FRNRAP. The CDR3 contains 14 residues. The CDR3 spells CASMTSTFTDTQYF. CDR3 sequence (DNA): TGTGCTAGTATGACTAGCACCTTTACAGATACGCAGTATTTT.

This clone came up once. CDR3 sequence (DNA): TGTGCTAGTGGTTTGGTAGGTTCAGTGACTAGCGGCTGGAACACCGGGGAGCTGTTTTTT. It is translated as CASGLVGSVTSGWNTGELFF. The chain has TRBV12-5 and TRBJ2-2, with 9 bases identical to TRBD2. CDR1 and CDR2 (germline): LGHNT, FRNRAP. This CDR3 contains 20 residues. Trimming took 0 bases from V and 1 from J; bases not matched to a gene: 12.

The rearrangement links TRBV27 to TRBJ2-5; tentative D call: TRBD2 (6 bases). CDR1 is MNHEY, CDR2 SMNVEV, per germline (reference sequence). The germline V and J ends were trimmed by 6 bases and 2 bases, with 16 bases remaining between them. The CDR3 runs 15 residues. The CDR3 protein is CASSHLVGGQETQYF. DNA for the CDR3: TGTGCCAGCAGCCACCTGGTTGGAGGGCAAGAGACCCAGTACTTC.

The rearrangement links TRBV19 to TRBJ1-1; TRBD1 might be the D (5 bases). V shed 2 bases and J shed 4 bases, with 14 bases lying between them. The CDR3 has 15 residues. From germline, CDR1 is LNHDA and CDR2 SQIVND (reference sequence). The CDR3 region has the DNA TGTGCCAGTAGTATATACCAGGGAGGGAGCACTGAAGCTTTCTTT. It specifies CASSIYQGGSTEAFF.

The chain is built from TRBV25-1 and TRBJ2-5, with TRBD1 identical over 7 bases. The CDR3 consists of 17 residues. V dropped 1 base and J dropped 4; count of bases not matched to a gene: 12. Per germline, CDR1 MGHDK and CDR2 SYGVNS. CDR3: CASSESGTEPTGETQYF. DNA for the CDR3: TGTGCCAGCAGTGAATCTGGGACAGAGCCGACCGGAGAGACCCAGTACTTC.

J is TRBJ2-6 and V is TRBV9, with D possibly TRBD1 on 6 matching bases. The CDR3 is made up of 17 amino acids. CDR1 SGDLS and CDR2 YYNGEE come from the germline V gene. The V gene lost 2 bases and the J gene lost 2 bases, with 14 bases spanning the gap. The CDR3 nucleotides read TGTGCCAGCAGCGTCCCCTTTGGGGGCGCTGGGGCCAACGTCCTGACTTTC. Protein product: CASSVPFGGAGANVLTF. The full variable domain, rest sourced from reference TRBV9 and TRBJ2-6, is DSGVTQTPKHLITATGQRVTLRCSPRSGDLSVYWYQQSLDQGLQFLIQYYNGEERAKGNILERFSAQQFPDLHSELNLSSLELGDSALYFCASSVPFGGAGANVLTFGAGSRLTVL.

This chain uses TRBV4-3 with TRBJ1-2; D may be TRBD1 (5 bases). Germline values: CDR1 LGHNA, CDR2 YSLEER. The CDR3 totals 14 residues. V was cut by 5 bases and J by 2 bases, with 12 bases left in between. The DNA for the CDR3 is TGCGCCAGCAGCGCAGCCCGGGGGAACTATGGCTACACCTTC. This codes for CASSAARGNYGYTF.

The V call is TRBV7-2, the J call TRBJ1-4, with TRBD1 identical over 8 bases. V lost 2 bases and J lost 7; bases outside the gene matches: 9. There are 16 residues in the CDR3. Germline V gene lookup returns CDR1 SGHTA and CDR2 FQGNSA. For the CDR3, the DNA is TGTGCCAGCAGCTTATCCCTAGACAGGGGTCCTGAAAAACTGTTTTTT. Translated: CASSLSLDRGPEKLFF. The entire variable domain, with the rest obtained from reference TRBV7-2 and TRBJ1-4, is as follows: GAGVSQSPSNKVTEKGKDVELRCDPISGHTALYWYRQSLGQGLEFLIYFQGNSAPDKSGLPSDRFSAERTGGSVSTLTIQRTQQEDSAVYLCASSLSLDRGPEKLFFGSGTQLSVL.

The chain carries TRBV10-1 and TRBJ2-6, with 14 nucleotides matching TRBD2. Germline CDR1 and CDR2: WNHNN and SYGVQD (reference sequence). The CDR3 covers 18 residues. Losses at the gene ends were 2 bases for V and 2 bases for J; bases not matched to a gene: 2. CDR3 DNA sequence: TGCGCCAGCAGTGAGGGGACTAGCGGGAGACCTGGGGCCAACGTCCTGACTTTC. Translated: CASSEGTSGRPGANVLTF.

The genes are TRBV5-4 and TRBJ2-3; D is unclear. The germline CDR1 and CDR2 sequences are SGHNT and YYREEE (reference sequence). The CDR3 sequence is 13 residues long. V was clipped by 1 base and J by 5 bases, with 8 bases between them. CDR3 sequence reads: CASSLTPQDTQYF. DNA of the CDR3: TGTGCCAGCAGCTTGACTCCTCAAGATACGCAGTATTTT.

V is TRBV1 and J is TRBJ2-7; the table's D gene call, TRBD2, was not cross checked with the DNA. TRBV1 counts as a pseudogene. The CDR3 has 16 residues. DNA of the CDR3: TGCACCAGCACGAAAGCGAGGGTCCTGACCGTATACGAGCAGTACTTC. This codes for CTSTKARVLTVYEQYF.

J is TRBJ2-6 and V is TRBV18; D is possibly TRBD1 (6 bases). The CDR3 runs to 17 residues. Germline V gene data show CDR1 as KGHSH and CDR2 as LQKENI. Trimming cost V 1 base and J 0 bases, with 10 bases left between them. The DNA for the CDR3 is TGTGCCAGCTCACCACGGGGGCCCAGCTCTGGGGCCAACGTCCTGACTTTC. Translated: CASSPRGPSSGANVLTF.

This sequence joins TRBV5-4 and TRBJ1-2; D possibly corresponds to TRBD1 (5 bases). The CDR3 sequence is 12 residues long. Between the trimmed V and J ends, which lost 1 base and 4 bases, there was a span of 5 bases. Germline CDR1 reads SGHNT; CDR2 reads YYREEE (reference sequence). The CDR3 region is CASSLQGYGYTF. The DNA of the CDR3 is TGTGCCAGCAGCTTGCAGGGCTATGGCTACACCTTC.

Regarding this clone: A read error may account for a junction end that differs from germline. The gene calls are TRBV19 and TRBJ2-1; D possibly corresponds to TRBD1 (5 bases). CDR3 size: 16 residues. Germline V gene lookup returns CDR1 LNHDA and CDR2 SQIVND (reference sequence). The DNA for the CDR3 is TGTGCCAGTAGTATACAGGGAAGTTTCTCCTACAATGAACAGTTCTTC. Translating gives CASSIQGSFSYNEQFF.

The rearrangement links TRBV27 to TRBJ1-2; 10 nucleotides align to TRBD1. The CDR3 totals 14 residues. The junction had 9 bases not matched to a gene; V was cut back by 6 bases and J by 8 bases. The germline gives CDR1 MNHEY, CDR2 SMNVEV (reference sequence). The CDR3 loop reads CASRRDRGPLGYTF. CDR3 coding DNA: TGTGCCAGCAGGCGTGACAGGGGGCCTTTGGGCTACACCTTC.

This chain links TRBV24-1 with TRBJ1-5; 8 bases are a match to TRBD1. After removal of 2 bases from V and 4 bases from J, the junction contained 6 bases not matched to a gene. Germline V lookup: CDR1 KGHDR, CDR2 SFDVKD. CDR3 size: 16 residues. The CDR3 loop is CATSDSGGAGNQPQHF. The CDR3 DNA reads as TGTGCCACCAGTGATTCAGGGGGCGCGGGGAATCAGCCCCAGCATTTT.

This chain joins TRBV29-1 and TRBJ2-2; D not resolved. The V gene lost 7 bases and the J gene lost 2 bases, with 14 bases spanning the gap. Germline CDR1 SQVTM, CDR2 ANQGSEA. CDR3 length equals 14 residues. The CDR3 sequence: CSASVSPNTGELFF. The CDR3 bases are TGCAGCGCCAGCGTTTCTCCTAACACCGGGGAGCTGTTTTTT.

The chain carries TRBV12-5 and TRBJ1-5; TRBD1 is a possible D gene (6 bases). V shed 6 bases and J shed 4 bases, with 10 bases lying between them. The V gene's germline CDR1 is LGHNT and CDR2 FRNRAP. This CDR3 is 13 amino acids long. CDR3 protein: CASGTDRNQPQHF. CDR3 DNA: TGTGCTAGTGGCACCGACAGGAATCAGCCCCAGCATTTT.

This clone showed up just a few times. The V gene is TRBV7-9, the J gene TRBJ2-7; 10 bases agree with TRBD1. Germline-derived CDR1 and CDR2 are SEHNR and FQNEAQ (reference sequence). V was pared by 1 base and J by 3 bases, with 0 bases of the junction left unmatched. This CDR3 has 14 residues. CDR3 region: CASSLGDRGYEQYF. The CDR3 bases are TGTGCCAGCAGCTTAGGGGACAGGGGCTACGAGCAGTACTTC.

This clone has a single count. The chain is built from TRBV7-6 and TRBJ2-5; 7 nucleotides agree with TRBD1. The CDR3 loop spans 14 amino acids. The V gene's germline CDR1 is SGHVS and CDR2 FNYEAQ. Trimming removed 1 base from V and 10 bases from J; junction bases left unmatched: 9. CDR3 in DNA: TGTGCCAGCAGCTTAGGCCAGGGGGTGGGGAGCCAGTACTTC. It yields the protein CASSLGQGVGSQYF.

V and J are TRBV9 and TRBJ2-3; 11 bases map to TRBD2. CDR3 length: 16 residues. CDR1 and CDR2 from the germline V gene are SGDLS and YYNGEE. The ends lost 4 bases at V and 0 bases at J; junction bases unmatched: 4. For the CDR3, the DNA is TGTGCCAGCAGCTTACGACTAGCGGGAAGCACAGATACGCAGTATTTT. Its translation: CASSLRLAGSTDTQYF. Supplemented by reference TRBV9 and TRBJ2-3, the full variable domain reads DSGVTQTPKHLITATGQRVTLRCSPRSGDLSVYWYQQSLDQGLQFLIQYYNGEERAKGNILERFSAQQFPDLHSELNLSSLELGDSALYFCASSLRLAGSTDTQYFGPGTRLTVL.

The rearrangement uses TRBV27 and TRBJ2-1, with 13 bases matching TRBD2. Germline trimming cut 5 bases from V and 14 bases from J; bases unmatched to any gene: 6. The CDR3 has 13 residues. CDR1 is MNHEY, CDR2 SMNVEV, per germline (reference sequence). The CDR3 loop reads CASSDQLAGGKFF. The DNA for the CDR3 is TGTGCCAGCAGTGATCAACTAGCGGGAGGGAAGTTCTTC.

The chain links TRBV28 to TRBJ2-5; possible D gene TRBD1, 6 bases. The CDR3 consists of 15 residues. The V gene lost 3 bases and the J gene lost 5 bases, with 16 bases spanning the gap. Germline V gene sequence: CDR1 MDHEN, CDR2 SYDVKM. CDR3 in DNA: TGTGCCAGCAGTTTTAACAGGGATGGGGTGGAGACCCAGTACTTC. As protein: CASSFNRDGVETQYF.